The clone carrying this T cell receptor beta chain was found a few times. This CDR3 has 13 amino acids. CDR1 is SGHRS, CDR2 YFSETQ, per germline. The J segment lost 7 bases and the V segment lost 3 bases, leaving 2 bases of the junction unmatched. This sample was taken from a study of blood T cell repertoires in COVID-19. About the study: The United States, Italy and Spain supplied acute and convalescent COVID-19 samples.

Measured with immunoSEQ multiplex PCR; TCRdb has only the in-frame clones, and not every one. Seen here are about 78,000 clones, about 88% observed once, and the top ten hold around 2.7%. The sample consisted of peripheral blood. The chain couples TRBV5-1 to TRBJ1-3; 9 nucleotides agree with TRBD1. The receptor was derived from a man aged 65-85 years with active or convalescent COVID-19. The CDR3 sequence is CASSSDRGNTIYF. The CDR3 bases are TGCGCCAGCAGCTCCGACAGGGGGAACACCATATATTTT.